This T cell receptor beta chain was retrieved from a study of cytomegalovirus exposure and HLA in healthy donors. Points from the study as a whole: What TCR beta sequences reportedly achieved was accurate prediction of HLA-A and HLA-B alleles in most subjects. A later analysis linked a missense DCLRE1C variant to TCR beta V- and J-gene trimming. More clonal expansion characterized HLA-associated TCR beta chains than equally common others in a later analysis.

Germline V gene lookup returns CDR1 LNHDA and CDR2 SQIVND (reference sequence). The CDR3 runs to 13 residues. A remark on this clone: Its antigen is as yet unknown.

PCR was performed using 60 Vbeta and 13 Jbeta primers. Source study methods: A later analysis tallied about 80 million unique TCR beta chains, some 12 million of them shared. Produced via immunoSEQ multiplex PCR; TCRdb's table is partial and in-frame only. V, J and clone size derive from that table, while D and trimming were established from the DNA sequence. This sample's table reports 65,000 to 85,000 clones. This sequence was found in a female donor in good health and CMV-seropositive. The sample comprised PBMCs. This chain connects TRBV19 to TRBJ1-2, with TRBD1 as a possible D gene (6 bases). CDR3 amino acids: CATGKGANYGYTF. The CDR3 DNA reads as TGTGCGACAGGCAAGGGCGCTAACTATGGCTACACCTTC.